This TCR beta chain appears in the sequencing data of a study of blood T cell repertoires in COVID-19. Overall study context: PBMCs, B-cell-depleted T cells, or T cells were the source of the cDNA or gDNA that made up the material.

As handled by the study authors: Researchers report that nucleated cell counts were estimated from reference gene primer amplification. Clones were read by immunoSEQ multiplex PCR, and TCRdb kept only the in-frame ones, dropping some. The V and J calls and the clone size are those of that table, but D and trimming were determined from the DNA. The table includes 150,000 to 200,000 clones, more than 80% detected once. CDR3 length: 15 residues. V lost 9 bases and J lost 2, with 20 bases in between. The germline CDR1 and CDR2 sequences are MNHEY and SVGAGI. Sequencing input: peripheral blood. The gene calls are TRBV6-5 and TRBJ2-7; a weak D match, TRBD1 (6 bases). This receptor was obtained from a human donor in a cohort sampled during active COVID-19. For the CDR3, the DNA is TGTGCCAGTTCCCCGTGGGCAGGGGAAGCCTACGAGCAGTACTTC. Translated: CASSPWAGEAYEQYF.